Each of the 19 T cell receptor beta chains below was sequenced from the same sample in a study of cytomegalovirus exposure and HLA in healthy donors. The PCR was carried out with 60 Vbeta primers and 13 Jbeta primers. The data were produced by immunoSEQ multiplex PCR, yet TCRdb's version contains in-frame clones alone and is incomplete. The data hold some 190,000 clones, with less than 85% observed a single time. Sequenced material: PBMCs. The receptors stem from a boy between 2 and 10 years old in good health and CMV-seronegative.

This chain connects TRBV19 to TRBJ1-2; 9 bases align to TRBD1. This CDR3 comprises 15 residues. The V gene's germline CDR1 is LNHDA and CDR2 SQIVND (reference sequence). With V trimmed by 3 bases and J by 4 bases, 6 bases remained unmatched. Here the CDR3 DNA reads TGTGCCAGTAGTATCATGGGACAGGGTTTCTATGGCTACACCTTC. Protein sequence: CASSIMGQGFYGYTF.

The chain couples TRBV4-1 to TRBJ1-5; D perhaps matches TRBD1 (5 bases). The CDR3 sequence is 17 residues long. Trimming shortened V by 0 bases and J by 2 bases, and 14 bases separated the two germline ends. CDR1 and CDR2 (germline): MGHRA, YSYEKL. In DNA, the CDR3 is TGCGCCAGCAGCCAAGATTGGGGGGTGGAGGGCAATCAGCCCCAGCATTTT. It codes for CASSQDWGVEGNQPQHF.

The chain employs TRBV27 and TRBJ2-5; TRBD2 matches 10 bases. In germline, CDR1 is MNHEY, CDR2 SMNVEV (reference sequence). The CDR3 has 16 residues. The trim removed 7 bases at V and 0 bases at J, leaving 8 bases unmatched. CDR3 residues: CASNPIAGGDQETQYF. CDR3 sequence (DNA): TGTGCCAGCAACCCAATAGCGGGGGGCGACCAAGAGACCCAGTACTTC.

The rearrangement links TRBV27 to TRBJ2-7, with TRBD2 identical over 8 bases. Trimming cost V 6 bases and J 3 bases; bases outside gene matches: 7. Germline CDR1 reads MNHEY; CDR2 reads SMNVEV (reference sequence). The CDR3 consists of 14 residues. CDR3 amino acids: CASSRGSGIYEQYF. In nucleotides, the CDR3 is TGTGCCAGCAGCCGGGGTAGCGGGATCTACGAGCAGTACTTC.

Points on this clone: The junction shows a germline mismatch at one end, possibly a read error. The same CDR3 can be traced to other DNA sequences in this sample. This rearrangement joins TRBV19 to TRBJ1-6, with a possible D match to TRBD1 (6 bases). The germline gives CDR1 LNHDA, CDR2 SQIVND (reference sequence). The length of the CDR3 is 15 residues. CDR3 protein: CASSMIQGTNSPLHF. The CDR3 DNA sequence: TGCGCCAGTAGTATGATACAGGGTACCAATTCACCCCTCCACTTT.

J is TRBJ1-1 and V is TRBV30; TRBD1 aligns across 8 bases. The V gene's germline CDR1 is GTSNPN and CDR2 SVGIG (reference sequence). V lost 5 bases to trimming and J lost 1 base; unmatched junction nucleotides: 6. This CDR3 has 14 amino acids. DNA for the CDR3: TGTGCCTGGTGGACAGGGAAGAGGAACACTGAAGCTTTCTTT. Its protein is CAWWTGKRNTEAFF.

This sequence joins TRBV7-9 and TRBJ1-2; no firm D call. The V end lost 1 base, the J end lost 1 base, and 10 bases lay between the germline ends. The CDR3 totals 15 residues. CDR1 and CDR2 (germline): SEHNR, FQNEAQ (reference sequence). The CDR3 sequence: CASSLVPGNNYGYTF. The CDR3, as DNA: TGTGCCAGCAGCTTAGTTCCGGGAAATAACTATGGCTACACCTTC.

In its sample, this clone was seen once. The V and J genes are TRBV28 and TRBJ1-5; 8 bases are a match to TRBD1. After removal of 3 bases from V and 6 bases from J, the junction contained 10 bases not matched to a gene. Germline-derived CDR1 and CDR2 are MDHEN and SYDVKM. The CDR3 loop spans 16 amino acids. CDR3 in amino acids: CASSFWGDRGFQPQHF. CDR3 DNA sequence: TGTGCCAGCAGTTTTTGGGGTGACAGGGGATTTCAGCCCCAGCATTTT.

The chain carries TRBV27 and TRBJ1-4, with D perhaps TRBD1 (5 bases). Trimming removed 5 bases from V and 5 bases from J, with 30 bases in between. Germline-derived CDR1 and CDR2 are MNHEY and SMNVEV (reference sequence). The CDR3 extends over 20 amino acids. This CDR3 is CASSPKRGLAIGITNEKLFF. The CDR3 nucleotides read TGTGCCAGCAGTCCAAAAAGGGGTTTAGCTATAGGGATCACAAATGAAAAACTGTTTTTT. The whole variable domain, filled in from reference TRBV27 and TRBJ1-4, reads EAQVTQNPRYLITVTGKKLTVTCSQNMNHEYMSWYRQDPGLGLRQIYYSMNVEVTDKGDVPEGYKVSRKEKRNFPLILESPSPNQTSLYFCASSPKRGLAIGITNEKLFFGSGTQLSVL.

CDR3: CASSLWGTGNTEAFF. CDR3 DNA: TGTGCCAGCTCCCTCTGGGGGACAGGGAACACTGAAGCTTTCTTT. V is TRBV18 and J is TRBJ1-1; 8 bases are a match to TRBD1. In germline, CDR1 is KGHSH, CDR2 LQKENI. Trimming at V came to 6 bases and at J to 1 base, leaving 7 bases not matched to a gene. This CDR3 is 15 amino acids long.

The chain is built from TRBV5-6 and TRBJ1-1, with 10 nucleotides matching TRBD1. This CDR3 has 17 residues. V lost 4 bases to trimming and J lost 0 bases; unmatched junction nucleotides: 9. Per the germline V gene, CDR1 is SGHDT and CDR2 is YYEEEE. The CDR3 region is CASSTGTGEFLNTEAFF. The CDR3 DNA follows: TGTGCCAGCAGCACCGGGACAGGGGAGTTCCTGAACACTGAAGCTTTCTTT.

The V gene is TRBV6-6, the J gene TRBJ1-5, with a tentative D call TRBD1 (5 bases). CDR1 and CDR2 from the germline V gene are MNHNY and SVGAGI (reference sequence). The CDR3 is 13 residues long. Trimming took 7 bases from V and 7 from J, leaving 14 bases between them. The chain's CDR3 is CASKGSFLQPQHF. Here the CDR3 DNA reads TGTGCCAGCAAGGGGTCGTTTCTCCAGCCCCAGCATTTT.

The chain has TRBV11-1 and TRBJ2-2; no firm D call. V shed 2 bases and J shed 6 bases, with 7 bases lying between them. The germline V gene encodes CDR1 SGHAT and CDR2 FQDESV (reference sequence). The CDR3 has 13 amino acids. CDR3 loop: CASSLSRPGELFF. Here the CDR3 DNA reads TGTGCCAGCAGCTTATCGCGGCCCGGGGAGCTGTTTTTT.

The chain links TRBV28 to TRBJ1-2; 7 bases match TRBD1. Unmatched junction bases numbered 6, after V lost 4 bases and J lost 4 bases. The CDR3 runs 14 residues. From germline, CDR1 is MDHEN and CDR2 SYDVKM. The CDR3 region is CASSSGGTIYGYTF. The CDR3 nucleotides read TGTGCCAGCAGTTCAGGGGGAACTATCTATGGCTACACCTTC.

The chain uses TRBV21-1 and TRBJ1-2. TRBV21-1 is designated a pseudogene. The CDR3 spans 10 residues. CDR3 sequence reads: CASTLYGYTF. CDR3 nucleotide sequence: TGTGCCAGCACCCTATATGGCTACACCTTC.

The DNA for the CDR3 is TGTGCCATCAGTGAGTCCCCGACAGGGGGCTCCTACAATGAGCAGTTCTTC. It encodes CAISESPTGGSYNEQFF. V usage is TRBV10-3 and J usage is TRBJ2-1; 9 bases line up with TRBD1. The CDR3 length is 17 residues. J gave up 0 bases and V 0 bases, and 3 bases lay outside the gene matches. The V gene's germline CDR1 is ENHRY and CDR2 SYGVKD.

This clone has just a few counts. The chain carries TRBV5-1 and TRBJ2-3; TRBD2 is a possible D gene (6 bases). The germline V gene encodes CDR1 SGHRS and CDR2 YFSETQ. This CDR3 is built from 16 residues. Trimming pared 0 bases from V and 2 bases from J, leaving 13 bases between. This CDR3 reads CASSLARGSSTDTQYF. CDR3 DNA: TGCGCCAGCAGCTTGGCCCGGGGGAGCTCCACAGATACGCAGTATTTT.

The CDR3 is CASSSSSGNTIYF. The CDR3 DNA follows: TGTGCCAGCTCGAGTAGCTCTGGAAACACCATATATTTT. This rearrangement joins TRBV7-9 to TRBJ1-3; D is unresolved. The V end was cut by 8 bases, the J end by 0 bases, with 8 bases between. Germline V gene data show CDR1 as SEHNR and CDR2 as FQNEAQ (reference sequence). This CDR3 has 13 residues.

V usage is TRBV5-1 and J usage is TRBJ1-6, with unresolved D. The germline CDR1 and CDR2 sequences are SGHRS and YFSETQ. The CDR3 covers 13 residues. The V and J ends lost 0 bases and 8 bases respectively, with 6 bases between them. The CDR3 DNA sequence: TGCGCCAGCAGCTTGGGTCGGGATTCACCCCTCCACTTT. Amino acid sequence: CASSLGRDSPLHF.